A single sample is the source of the 11 T cell receptor beta chains below, sequenced in a study of T-cell memory formation after mild COVID-19. TCRdb used MiXCR to reprocess the 5' RACE reads, holding one entry per CDR3 protein. In the table there are over 150,000 distinct CDR3 sequences, over 10% of which are singletons. Sequenced: PBMCs or a T cell subset sorted from them (not recorded which). The receptors originated from a man between 18 and 35 years old who had mild COVID-19 (a few samples of this study predate the infection). Cell type and time point are not known.

This clonotype has a count of ten or more. This chain uses TRBV7-2 with TRBJ1-5; no clear D gene. Looked up from germline, CDR1 is SGHTA and CDR2 is FQGNSA. V lost 5 bases and J 5 bases, leaving 13 bases between the germline ends. CDR3 size: 14 residues. CDR3 coding DNA: TGTGCCAGCAGCACACAGACCGTCCATCAGCCCCAGCATTTT. Translating it yields CASSTQTVHQPQHF.

The chain couples TRBV7-2 to TRBJ2-5; no clear D. CDR3 length equals 13 residues. Deletions cut 5 bases from V and 3 bases from J, with 10 bases between. Germline V gene lookup returns CDR1 SGHTA and CDR2 FQGNSA. DNA of the CDR3: TGTGCCAGCAGCCCCCGGCAAGAAGAGACCCAGTACTTC. Amino acid sequence: CASSPRQEETQYF.

This chain uses TRBV14 with TRBJ1-2, with D unclear. This CDR3 comprises 14 residues. Trimming removed 0 bases from V and 4 bases from J, with 9 bases in between. Germline V CDR1 and CDR2: SGHDN, FVKESK. CDR3 DNA sequence: TGTGCCAGCAGCCAAGATATGACGGTCTATGGCTACACCTTC. The encoded protein is CASSQDMTVYGYTF.

The chain links TRBV21-1 to TRBJ2-7; the DNA was not compared with TRBD1, the D call given in the table. TRBV21-1 is a listed pseudogene. The CDR3 runs 13 residues. The CDR3 DNA follows: TGTGCCAGTTCCGGGACAGGGGTCTGGGAGCAGTACGTC. Protein: CASSGTGVWEQYV.

The J gene is TRBJ2-7, the V gene TRBV7-2, with TRBD2 as a possible D gene (5 bases). The CDR3 covers 14 residues. The germline CDR1 and CDR2 sequences are SGHTA and FQGNSA. V shed 7 bases and J shed 0 bases, with 13 bases lying between them. CDR3 residues: CASNLGESSYEQYF. Written as DNA, the CDR3 is TGTGCCAGCAATCTCGGGGAGAGCTCCTACGAGCAGTACTTC. Full variable domain (remainder filled in from reference TRBV7-2 and TRBJ2-7): GAGVSQSPSNKVTEKGKDVELRCDPISGHTALYWYRQSLGQGLEFLIYFQGNSAPDKSGLPSDRFSAERTGGSVSTLTIQRTQQEDSAVYLCASNLGESSYEQYFGPGTRLTVT.

This clonotype showed up just a few times. The chain has TRBV7-2 and TRBJ2-4; D may correspond to TRBD1 or TRBD2 (5 bases each). The CDR3 runs to 15 residues. Trimming stripped 1 base from V and 1 base from J, with 8 bases between. CDR1 SGHTA and CDR2 FQGNSA come from the germline V gene. CDR3 sequence reads: CASSLDWGAKNIQYF. Here the CDR3 DNA reads TGTGCCAGCAGCTTAGACTGGGGGGCCAAAAACATTCAGTACTTC.

There are a few counts of this clonotype. CDR3 protein: CASSPRVLSGELFF. The DNA for the CDR3 is TGTGCCAGCAGCCCGAGGGTTCTCTCCGGGGAGCTGTTTTTT. The chain employs TRBV3-1 and TRBJ2-2; TRBD2 is a possible D gene (5 bases). The V and J ends lost 4 bases and 6 bases respectively, with 12 bases between them. The CDR3 totals 14 residues. The germline V gene encodes CDR1 LGHDT and CDR2 YNNKEL (reference sequence). The complete variable domain, with remaining parts taken from reference TRBV3-1 and TRBJ2-2, reads DTAVSQTPKYLVTQMGNDKSIKCEQNLGHDTMYWYKQDSKKFLKIMFSYNNKELIINETVPNRFSPKSPDKAHLNLHINSLELGDSAVYFCASSPRVLSGELFFGEGSRLTVL.

The J gene is TRBJ1-2, the V gene TRBV5-1; 10 positions agree with TRBD1. CDR3 length equals 13 residues. The trim removed 9 bases at V and 6 bases at J, leaving 8 bases unmatched. Germline V gives CDR1 SGHRS, CDR2 YFSETQ. CDR3 DNA: TGCGCCACCCGGGGGACAGGGGTCGATGGCTACACCTTC. Translated: CATRGTGVDGYTF.

This clonotype was seen at least ten times. This rearrangement joins TRBV19 to TRBJ1-2; TRBD1 agrees at 7 bases. V lost 9 bases, J lost 5 bases, and 6 bases stayed unmatched. Germline V gene sequence: CDR1 LNHDA, CDR2 SQIVND (reference sequence). The CDR3 has 12 residues. The CDR3 DNA reads TGTGCCAGCAGTCCGGGACAGTATGGCTACACCTTC. Protein sequence: CASSPGQYGYTF. The full variable domain, rest sourced from reference TRBV19 and TRBJ1-2, is DGGITQSPKYLFRKEGQNVTLSCEQNLNHDAMYWYRQDPGQGLRLIYYSQIVNDFQKGDIAEGYSVSREKKESFPLTVTSAQKNPTAFYLCASSPGQYGYTFGSGTRLTVV.

This chain joins TRBV10-3 and TRBJ1-2; D remains unclear. The CDR3 loop spans 12 amino acids. Trimming cost V 5 bases and J 1 base, with 5 bases left between them. The germline V gene has CDR1 ENHRY and CDR2 SYGVKD. Here the CDR3 reads CAISTSNYGYTF. CDR3 coding DNA: TGTGCCATCAGTACAAGTAACTATGGCTACACCTTC.

Only a few counts were recorded for this clonotype. The V gene is TRBV5-6, the J gene TRBJ2-7; 9 positions agree with TRBD2. The CDR3 loop spans 13 amino acids. The V segment lost 5 bases and the J segment 7 bases; nucleotides outside the gene matches: 7. Germline loops: CDR1 SGHDT, CDR2 YYEEEE. The CDR3 DNA reads as TGTGCCAGCAGACACGACGCGGGGGGGGAGCAGTACGTC. Protein: CASRHDAGGEQYV.